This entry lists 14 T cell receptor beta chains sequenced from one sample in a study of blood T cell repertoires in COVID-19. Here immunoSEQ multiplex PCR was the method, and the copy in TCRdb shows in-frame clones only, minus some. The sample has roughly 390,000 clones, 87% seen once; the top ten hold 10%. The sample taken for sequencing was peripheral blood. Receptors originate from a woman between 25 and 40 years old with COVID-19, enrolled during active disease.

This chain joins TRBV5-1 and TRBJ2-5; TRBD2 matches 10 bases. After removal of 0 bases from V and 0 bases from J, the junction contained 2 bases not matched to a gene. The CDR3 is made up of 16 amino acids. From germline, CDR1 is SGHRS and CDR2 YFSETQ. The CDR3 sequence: CASSLDGLADQETQYF. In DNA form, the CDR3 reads TGCGCCAGCAGCTTGGATGGACTAGCGGACCAAGAGACCCAGTACTTC.

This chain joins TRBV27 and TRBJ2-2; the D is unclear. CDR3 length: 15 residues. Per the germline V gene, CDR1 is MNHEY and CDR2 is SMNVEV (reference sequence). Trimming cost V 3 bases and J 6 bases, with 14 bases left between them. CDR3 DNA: TGTGCCAGCAGTTTCGAGAGCCTGAGGCCCGGGGAGCTGTTTTTT. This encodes CASSFESLRPGELFF.

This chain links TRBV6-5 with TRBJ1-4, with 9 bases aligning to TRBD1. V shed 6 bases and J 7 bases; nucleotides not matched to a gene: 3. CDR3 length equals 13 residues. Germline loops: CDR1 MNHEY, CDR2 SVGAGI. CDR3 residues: CASRGTGTEKLFF. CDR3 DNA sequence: TGTGCCAGCAGAGGGACAGGGACTGAAAAACTGTTTTTT.

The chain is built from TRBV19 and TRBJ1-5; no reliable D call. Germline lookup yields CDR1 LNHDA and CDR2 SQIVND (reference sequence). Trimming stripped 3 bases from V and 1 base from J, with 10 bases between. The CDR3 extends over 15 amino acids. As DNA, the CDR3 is TGTGCCAGTAGTATTATGGTACGGAGCAATCAGCCCCAGCATTTT. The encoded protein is CASSIMVRSNQPQHF.

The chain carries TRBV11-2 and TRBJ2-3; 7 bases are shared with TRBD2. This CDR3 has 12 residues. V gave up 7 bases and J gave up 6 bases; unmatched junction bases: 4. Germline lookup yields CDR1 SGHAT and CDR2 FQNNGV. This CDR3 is CASTGGPDTQYF. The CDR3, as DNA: TGTGCCAGCACGGGGGGACCGGATACGCAGTATTTT.

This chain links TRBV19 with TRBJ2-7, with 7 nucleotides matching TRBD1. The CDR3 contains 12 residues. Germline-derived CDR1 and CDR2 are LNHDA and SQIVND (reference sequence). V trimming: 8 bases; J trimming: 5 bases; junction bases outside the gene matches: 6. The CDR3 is CASGTGVHEQYF. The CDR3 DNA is TGTGCCAGTGGAACAGGGGTCCACGAGCAGTACTTC.

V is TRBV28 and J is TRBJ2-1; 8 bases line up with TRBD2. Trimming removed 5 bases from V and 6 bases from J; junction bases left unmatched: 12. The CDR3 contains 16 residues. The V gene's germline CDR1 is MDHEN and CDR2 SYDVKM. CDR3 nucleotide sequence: TGTGCCAGCAGTCGCTTTGGGGTAGCGGGGATCAATGAGCAGTTCTTC. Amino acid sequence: CASSRFGVAGINEQFF.

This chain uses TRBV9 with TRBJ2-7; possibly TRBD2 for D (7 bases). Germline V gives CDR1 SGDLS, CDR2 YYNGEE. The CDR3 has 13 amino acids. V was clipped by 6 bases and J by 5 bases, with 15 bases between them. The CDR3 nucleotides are TGTGCCAGCAACGTCGGGGGGCTGAACGAGCAGTACTTC. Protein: CASNVGGLNEQYF.

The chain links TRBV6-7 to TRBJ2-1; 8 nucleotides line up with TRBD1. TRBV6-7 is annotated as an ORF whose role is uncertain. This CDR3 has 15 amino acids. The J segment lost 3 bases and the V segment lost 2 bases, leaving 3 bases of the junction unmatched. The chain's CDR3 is CASSYTQGGYNEQFF. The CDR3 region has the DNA TGTGCCAGCAGTTACACACAGGGGGGCTACAATGAGCAGTTCTTC.

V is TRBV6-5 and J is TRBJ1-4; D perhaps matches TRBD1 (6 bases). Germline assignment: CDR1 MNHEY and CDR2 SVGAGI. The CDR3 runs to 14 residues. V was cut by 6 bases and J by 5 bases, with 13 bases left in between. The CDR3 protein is CASSKQGTNEKLFF. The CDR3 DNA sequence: TGTGCCAGCAGCAAACAGGGAACAAATGAAAAACTGTTTTTT.

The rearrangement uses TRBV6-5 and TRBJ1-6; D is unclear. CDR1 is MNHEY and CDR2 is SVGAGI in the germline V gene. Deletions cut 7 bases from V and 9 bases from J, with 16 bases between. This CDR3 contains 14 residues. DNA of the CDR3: TGTGCCAGCAAACGGGAGGTATCATCTTCACCCCTCCACTTT. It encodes CASKREVSSSPLHF.

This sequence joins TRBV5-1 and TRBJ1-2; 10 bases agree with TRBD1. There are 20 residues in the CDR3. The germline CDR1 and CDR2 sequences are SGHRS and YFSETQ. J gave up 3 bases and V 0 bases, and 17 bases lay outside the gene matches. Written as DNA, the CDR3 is TGCGCCAGCAGCTTGGACGGTTATGGGGACAGGGGAAGGGAAGACTATGGCTACACCTTC. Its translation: CASSLDGYGDRGREDYGYTF.

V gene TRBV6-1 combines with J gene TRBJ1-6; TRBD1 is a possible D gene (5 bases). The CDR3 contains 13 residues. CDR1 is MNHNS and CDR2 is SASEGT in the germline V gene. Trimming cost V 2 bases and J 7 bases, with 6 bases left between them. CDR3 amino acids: CASSEQGNSPLHF. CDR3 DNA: TGTGCCAGCAGTGAACAGGGAAATTCACCCCTCCACTTT.

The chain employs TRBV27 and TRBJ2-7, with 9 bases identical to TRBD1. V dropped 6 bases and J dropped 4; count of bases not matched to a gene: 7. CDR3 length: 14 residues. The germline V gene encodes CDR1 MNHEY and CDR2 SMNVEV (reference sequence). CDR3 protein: CASSPTGGWYEQYF. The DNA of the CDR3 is TGTGCCAGCAGCCCGACAGGGGGTTGGTACGAGCAGTACTTC.